This T cell receptor beta chain is drawn from a study of blood T cell repertoires in COVID-19. Study context: From the United States, Italy and Spain came samples of acute and convalescent COVID-19. From T cells, B-cell-depleted T cells, or PBMCs came the material, which was cDNA or gDNA.

Per the original methods: Using reference gene primer amplification, nucleated cell counts were estimated. Sequencing used immunoSEQ multiplex PCR; TCRdb keeps in-frame clones, though not all of them. The DNA gave D and trimming, while V, J and clone size come from that table. The sample carries about 190,000 clones, around 84% recorded once. The CDR3 is 13 amino acids. V gave up 3 bases and J gave up 1 base, with 8 bases separating them. Germline values: CDR1 SGHKS, CDR2 YYEKEE (reference sequence). Sequencing was performed on peripheral blood. The genes are TRBV5-5 and TRBJ2-7; tentative D call: TRBD1 (5 bases). This TCR derives from a man aged 25 to 45 with active or convalescent COVID-19. CDR3: CASSSRTSYEQYF. The CDR3 bases are TGTGCCAGCAGCTCTCGGACATCCTACGAGCAGTACTTC.